This T cell receptor (beta chain) derives from a study of identical twins. The study, taken as a whole, reports: There were fewer insertions in abundant cord blood beta clonotypes, but memory repertoires showed no such pattern. Twin pairs had excess sharing that was weaker in beta out-of-frame sequences.

The CDR3 has 20 residues. With 0 bases removed from V and 0 bases from J, the gap between germline ends came to 24 bases. Per the germline V gene, CDR1 is SGHRS and CDR2 is YFSETQ. Template switching added a universal primer site; cDNA carried unique molecular identifiers. TCRdb reanalysed the 5' RACE reads using MiXCR and keeps one entry per CDR3 protein. This table holds 410,000 or so distinct CDR3 sequences, around 18% found once. This clonotype was seen at least ten times. Its antigen is unknown. Specimen: naive T cells sorted from blood. The receptor comes from a man in his fifties or sixties in good health. The V and J genes are TRBV5-1 and TRBJ1-1; perhaps TRBD1 as D (6 bases). The CDR3 is CASSLVVLAGARGLNTEAFF. CDR3 in DNA: TGCGCCAGCAGCTTGGTAGTACTGGCAGGGGCTCGGGGATTGAACACTGAAGCTTTCTTT.